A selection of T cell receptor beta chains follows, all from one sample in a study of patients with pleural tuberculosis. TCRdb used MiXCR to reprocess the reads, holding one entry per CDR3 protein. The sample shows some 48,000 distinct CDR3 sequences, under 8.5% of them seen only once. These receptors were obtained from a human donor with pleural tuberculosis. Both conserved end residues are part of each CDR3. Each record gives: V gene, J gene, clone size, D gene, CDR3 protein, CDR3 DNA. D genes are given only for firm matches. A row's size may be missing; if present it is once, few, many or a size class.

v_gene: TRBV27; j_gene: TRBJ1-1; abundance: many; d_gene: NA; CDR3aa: CASAFLPEAFF; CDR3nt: TGTGCCAGCGCCTTCCTCCCTGAAGCTTTCTTT
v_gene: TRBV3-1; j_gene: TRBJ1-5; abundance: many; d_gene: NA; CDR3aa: CASSQDAGQPQHF; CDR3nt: TGTGCCAGCAGCCAAGATGCGGGTCAGCCCCAGCATTTT
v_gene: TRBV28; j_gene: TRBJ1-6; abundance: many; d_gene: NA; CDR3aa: CASSLNGINPPLHF; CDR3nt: TGTGCCAGCAGTTTAAACGGAATTAATCCACCCCTCCACTTT
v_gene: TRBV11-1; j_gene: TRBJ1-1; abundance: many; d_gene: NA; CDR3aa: CASSLGISGRRTEAFF; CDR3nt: TGTGCCAGCAGCTTAGGCATCTCGGGGCGGAGGACTGAAGCTTTCTTT
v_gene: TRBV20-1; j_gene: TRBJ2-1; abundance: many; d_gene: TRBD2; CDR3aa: CSAASGNNEQFF; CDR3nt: TGCAGTGCTGCTAGCGGGAACAATGAGCAGTTCTTC
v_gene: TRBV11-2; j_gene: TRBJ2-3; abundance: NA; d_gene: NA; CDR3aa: CASSPQGTDTQYF; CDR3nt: TGTGCCAGCAGCCCCCAAGGCACAGATACGCAGTATTTT
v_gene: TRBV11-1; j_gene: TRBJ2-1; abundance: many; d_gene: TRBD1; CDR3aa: CASSLLRRTGTTNEQFF; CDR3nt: TGTGCCAGCAGCCTTCTCCGTCGGACAGGGACGACGAATGAGCAGTTCTTC
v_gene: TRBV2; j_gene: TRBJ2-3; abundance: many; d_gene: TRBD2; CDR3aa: CASSKGLAGTDTQYF; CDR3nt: TGTGCCAGCAGTAAGGGACTAGCGGGAACAGATACGCAGTATTTT
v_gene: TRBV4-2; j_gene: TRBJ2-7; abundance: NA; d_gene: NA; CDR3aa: CASSERATPYEQYF; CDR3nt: TGTGCCAGCAGCGAGCGGGCTACCCCCTACGAGCAGTACTTC
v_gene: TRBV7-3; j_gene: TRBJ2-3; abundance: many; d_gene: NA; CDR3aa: CASSLTSSTDTQYF; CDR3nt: TGTGCCAGCAGCTTGACGTCTAGCACAGATACGCAGTATTTT
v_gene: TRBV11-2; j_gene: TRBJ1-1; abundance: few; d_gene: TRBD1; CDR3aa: CASSLDIVTGQNTEAFF; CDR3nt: TGTGCCAGCAGCTTAGATATTGTGACAGGGCAGAACACTGAAGCTTTCTTT
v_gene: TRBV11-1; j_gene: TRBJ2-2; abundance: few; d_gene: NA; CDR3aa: CASSLRENTGELFF; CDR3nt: TGTGCCAGCAGCTTAAGGGAAAACACCGGGGAGCTGTTTTTT
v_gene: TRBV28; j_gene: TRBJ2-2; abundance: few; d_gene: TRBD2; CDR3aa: CASRAGLAGTGELFF; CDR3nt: TGTGCCAGCAGAGCGGGACTAGCGGGAACCGGGGAGCTGTTTTTT
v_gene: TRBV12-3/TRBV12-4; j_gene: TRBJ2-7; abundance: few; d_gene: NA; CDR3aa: CASSLTESSYEQYF; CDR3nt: TGTGCCAGCAGTTTAACGGAGTCCAGCTACGAGCAGTACTTC
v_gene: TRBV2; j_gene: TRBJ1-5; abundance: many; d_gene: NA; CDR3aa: CASSEAWTVQPQHF; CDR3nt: TGTGCCAGCAGTGAAGCCTGGACAGTGCAGCCCCAGCATTTT
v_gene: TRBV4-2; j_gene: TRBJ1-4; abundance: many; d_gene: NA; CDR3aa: CASSQVGQAFNEKLFF; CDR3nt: TGTGCCAGCAGCCAAGTGGGGCAGGCCTTTAATGAAAAACTGTTTTTT
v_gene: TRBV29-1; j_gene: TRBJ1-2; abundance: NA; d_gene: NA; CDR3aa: CSVGAGLMYGYTF; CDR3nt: TGTAGCGTTGGCGCGGGGCTGATGTATGGCTACACCTTC
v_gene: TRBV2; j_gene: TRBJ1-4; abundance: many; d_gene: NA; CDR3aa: CASSETFGPIGKLFF; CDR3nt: TGTGCCAGCAGTGAAACGTTTGGACCTATAGGAAAACTGTTTTTT
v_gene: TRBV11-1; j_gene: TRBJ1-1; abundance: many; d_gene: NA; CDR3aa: CASSIRGGSVNTEAFF; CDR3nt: TGTGCCAGCAGCATCCGAGGGGGATCGGTGAACACTGAAGCTTTCTTT
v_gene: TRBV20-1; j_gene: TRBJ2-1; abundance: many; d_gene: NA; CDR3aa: CSARDQNSLSYNEQFF; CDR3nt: TGCAGTGCTAGAGATCAGAACTCCCTCTCCTACAATGAGCAGTTCTTC
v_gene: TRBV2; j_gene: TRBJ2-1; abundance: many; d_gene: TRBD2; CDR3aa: CARDAARGDEQFF; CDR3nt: TGTGCCAGAGACGCTGCTCGGGGGGATGAGCAGTTCTTC
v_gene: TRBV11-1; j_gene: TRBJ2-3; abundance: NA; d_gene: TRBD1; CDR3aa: CASSLLGSGGSDTQYF; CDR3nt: TGTGCCAGCAGCTTATTGGGGTCAGGGGGCTCAGATACGCAGTATTTT
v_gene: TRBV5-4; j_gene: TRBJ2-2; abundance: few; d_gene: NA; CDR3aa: CASSLKGHSWELFF; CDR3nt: TGTGCCAGCAGCTTGAAGGGACATTCGTGGGAGCTGTTTTTT
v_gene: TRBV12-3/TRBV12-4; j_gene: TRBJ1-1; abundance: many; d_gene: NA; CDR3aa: CASNAGGLNTEAFF; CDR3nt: TGTGCCAGCAACGCGGGTGGACTGAACACTGAAGCTTTCTTT
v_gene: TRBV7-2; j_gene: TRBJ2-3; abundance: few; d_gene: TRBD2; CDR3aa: CASSGAGARTDTQYF; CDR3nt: TGTGCCAGCAGCGGAGCGGGAGCCCGCACAGATACGCAGTATTTT
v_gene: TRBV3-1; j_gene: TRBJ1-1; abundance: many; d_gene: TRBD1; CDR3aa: CASSPRMDRATEAFF; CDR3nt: TGTGCCAGCAGCCCCCGAATGGACAGGGCCACTGAAGCTTTCTTT
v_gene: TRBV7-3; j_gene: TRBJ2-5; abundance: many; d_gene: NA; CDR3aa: CASSLSDSYPETQYF; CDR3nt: TGTGCCAGCAGCTTAAGCGACAGCTACCCAGAGACCCAGTACTTC
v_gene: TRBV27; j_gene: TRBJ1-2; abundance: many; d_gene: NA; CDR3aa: CASSLSGYGYTF; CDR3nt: TGTGCCAGCAGTTTATCCGGCTATGGCTACACCTTC
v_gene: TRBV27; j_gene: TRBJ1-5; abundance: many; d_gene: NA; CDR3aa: CASSPPRGEPQHF; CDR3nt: TGTGCCAGCAGCCCTCCCCGCGGGGAGCCCCAGCATTTT
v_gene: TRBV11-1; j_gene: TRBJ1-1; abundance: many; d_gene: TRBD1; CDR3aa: CASSPGTGMNTEAFF; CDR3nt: TGTGCCTCCAGTCCCGGGACAGGGATGAACACTGAAGCTTTCTTT
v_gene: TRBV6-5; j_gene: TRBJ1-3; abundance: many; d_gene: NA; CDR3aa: CASSYSTGNTIYF; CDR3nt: TGTGCCAGCAGTTACAGCACTGGAAACACCATATATTTT
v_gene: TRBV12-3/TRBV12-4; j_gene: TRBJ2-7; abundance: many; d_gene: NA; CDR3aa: CASSLLDEQYF; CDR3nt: TGTGCCAGCAGTCTCCTGGACGAGCAGTACTTC
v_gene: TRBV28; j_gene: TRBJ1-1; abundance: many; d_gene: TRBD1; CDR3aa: CASNLPGTGKAFF; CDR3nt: TGTGCCAGCAATTTGCCCGGGACAGGGAAGGCTTTCTTT
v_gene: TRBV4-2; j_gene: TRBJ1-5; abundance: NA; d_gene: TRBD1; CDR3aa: CASSPVGQGARQPQHF; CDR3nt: TGTGCCAGCAGCCCAGTCGGACAGGGGGCTCGTCAGCCCCAGCATTTT
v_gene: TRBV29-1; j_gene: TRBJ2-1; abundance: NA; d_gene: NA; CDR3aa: CSVEWRGRVNEQFF; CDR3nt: TGCAGCGTTGAGTGGAGGGGGCGAGTCAATGAGCAGTTCTTC
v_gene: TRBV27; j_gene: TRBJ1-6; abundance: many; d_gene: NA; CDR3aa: CASSFRDVLTPLHF; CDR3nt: TGTGCCAGCAGTTTTCGGGACGTTTTAACACCCCTCCACTTT
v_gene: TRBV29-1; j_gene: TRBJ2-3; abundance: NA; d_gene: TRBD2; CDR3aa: CSVVGTSGRTDTQYF; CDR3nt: TGCAGCGTTGTTGGGACTAGCGGGAGAACAGATACGCAGTATTTT
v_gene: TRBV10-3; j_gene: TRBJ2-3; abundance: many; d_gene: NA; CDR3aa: CAISESHLVGTDTQYF; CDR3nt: TGTGCCATCAGTGAGTCGCATCTAGTAGGCACAGATACGCAGTATTTT
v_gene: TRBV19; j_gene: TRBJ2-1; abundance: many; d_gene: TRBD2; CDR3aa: CASSTTSGSRYNEQFF; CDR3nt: TGTGCCAGTAGTACCACTAGCGGGAGTCGGTACAATGAGCAGTTCTTC
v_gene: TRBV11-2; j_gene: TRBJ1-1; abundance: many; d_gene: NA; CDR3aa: CASSVDQGRTEAFF; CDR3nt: TGTGCCAGCAGCGTCGATCAGGGGCGCACTGAAGCTTTCTTT
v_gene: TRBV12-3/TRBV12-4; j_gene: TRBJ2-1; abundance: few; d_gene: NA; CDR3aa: CASRIPGGNNEQFF; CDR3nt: TGTGCCAGCAGAATCCCCGGCGGGAACAATGAGCAGTTCTTC
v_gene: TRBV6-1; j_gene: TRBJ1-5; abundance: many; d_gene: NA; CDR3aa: CASSERFDQPQHF; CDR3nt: TGTGCCAGCAGTGAACGTTTCGATCAGCCCCAGCATTTT
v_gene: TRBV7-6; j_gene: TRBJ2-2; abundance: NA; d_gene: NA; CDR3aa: CASSLDTNTGELFF; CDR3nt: TGTGCCAGCAGCTTAGACACCAACACCGGGGAGCTGTTTTTT
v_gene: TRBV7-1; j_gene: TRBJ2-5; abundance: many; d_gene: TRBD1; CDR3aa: CASSSSRDRIMGTQYF; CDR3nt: TGTGCCAGCAGCTCCTCCCGGGACAGAATTATGGGGACCCAGTACTTC
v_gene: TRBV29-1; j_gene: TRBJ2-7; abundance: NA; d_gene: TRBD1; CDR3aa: CSVDYRGIYEQYF; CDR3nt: TGCAGCGTTGATTACAGGGGCATCTACGAGCAGTACTTC
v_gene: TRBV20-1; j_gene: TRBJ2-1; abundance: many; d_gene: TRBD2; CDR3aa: CSATRTSGTHEQFF; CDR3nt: TGCAGTGCTACTAGGACTAGCGGGACCCATGAGCAGTTCTTC
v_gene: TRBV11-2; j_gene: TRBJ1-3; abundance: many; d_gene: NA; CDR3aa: CASSLSAGDGNTIYF; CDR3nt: TGTGCCAGCAGCCTGTCGGCCGGGGACGGAAACACCATATATTTT
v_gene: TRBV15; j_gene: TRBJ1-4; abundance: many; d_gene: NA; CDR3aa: CATSRDMGARNEKLFF; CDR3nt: TGTGCCACCAGCAGAGATATGGGGGCCAGAAATGAAAAACTGTTTTTT
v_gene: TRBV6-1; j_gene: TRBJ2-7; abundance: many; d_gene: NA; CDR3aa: CASSEKSYEQYF; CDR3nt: TGTGCCAGCAGTGAAAAGTCTTACGAGCAGTACTTC
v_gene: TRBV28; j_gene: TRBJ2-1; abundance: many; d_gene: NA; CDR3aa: CASSLEGGRNEQFF; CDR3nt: TGTGCCAGCAGTTTAGAGGGAGGTCGCAATGAGCAGTTCTTC
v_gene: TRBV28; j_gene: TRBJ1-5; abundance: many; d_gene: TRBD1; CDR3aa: CASSSSGQGIVQPQHF; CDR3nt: TGTGCCAGCAGTTCGTCGGGACAGGGAATAGTTCAGCCCCAGCATTTT
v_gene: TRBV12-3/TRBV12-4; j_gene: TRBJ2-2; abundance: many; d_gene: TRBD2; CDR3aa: CASSPISGKVGELFF; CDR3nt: TGTGCCAGCAGTCCCATTAGCGGGAAGGTCGGGGAGCTGTTTTTT
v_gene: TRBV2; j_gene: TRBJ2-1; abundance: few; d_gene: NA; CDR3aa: CAKKGSHEQFF; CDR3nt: TGTGCCAAAAAGGGAAGCCATGAGCAGTTCTTC
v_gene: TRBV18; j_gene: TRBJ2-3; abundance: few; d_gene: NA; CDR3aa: CASSPKGVHGTDTQYF; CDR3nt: TGTGCCAGCTCCCCTAAAGGGGTTCACGGCACAGATACGCAGTATTTT